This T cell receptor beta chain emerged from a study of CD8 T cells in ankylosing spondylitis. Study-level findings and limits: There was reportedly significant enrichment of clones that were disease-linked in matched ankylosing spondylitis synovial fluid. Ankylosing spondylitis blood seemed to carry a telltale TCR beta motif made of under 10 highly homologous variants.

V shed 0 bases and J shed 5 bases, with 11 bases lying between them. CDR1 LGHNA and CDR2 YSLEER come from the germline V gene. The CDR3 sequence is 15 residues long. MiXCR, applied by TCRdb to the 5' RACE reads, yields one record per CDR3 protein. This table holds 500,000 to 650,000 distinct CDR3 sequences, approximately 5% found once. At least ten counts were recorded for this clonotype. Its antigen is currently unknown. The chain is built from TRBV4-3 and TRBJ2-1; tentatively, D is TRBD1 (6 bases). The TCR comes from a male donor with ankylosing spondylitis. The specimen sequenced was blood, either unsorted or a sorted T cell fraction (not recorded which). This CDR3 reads CASSQDRYRDNEQFF. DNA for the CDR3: TGCGCCAGCAGCCAAGATCGGTACAGGGACAATGAGCAGTTCTTC.